This TCR beta chain was observed in a study of T cell repertoires in cytomegalovirus infection. This CDR3 is built from 17 residues. The germline V gene encodes CDR1 SNHLY and CDR2 FYNNEI. The junction had 12 bases not matched to a gene; V was cut back by 4 bases and J by 2 bases. Overall study results and limits: The ex vivo response was dominated by HLA-C-restricted CMV-specific TCR beta clonotypes.

This clonotype was seen a handful of times. Its matching antigen is unknown. TCRdb analysed the reads with MiXCR anew, one entry per CDR3 protein. The table includes about 190,000 distinct CDR3 sequences, roughly 9% detected once. The chain is built from TRBV2 and TRBJ1-2; 8 positions agree with TRBD1. Sequenced input: PBMCs. The sequence derives from a human donor in good health (CMV status not recorded). Some clones in this sample may be carry-over from other donors' samples. The CDR3: CASSATKGQALNYGYTF. CDR3 nucleotides: TGTGCCAGCAGTGCCACCAAGGGACAGGCCCTAAACTATGGCTACACCTTC.